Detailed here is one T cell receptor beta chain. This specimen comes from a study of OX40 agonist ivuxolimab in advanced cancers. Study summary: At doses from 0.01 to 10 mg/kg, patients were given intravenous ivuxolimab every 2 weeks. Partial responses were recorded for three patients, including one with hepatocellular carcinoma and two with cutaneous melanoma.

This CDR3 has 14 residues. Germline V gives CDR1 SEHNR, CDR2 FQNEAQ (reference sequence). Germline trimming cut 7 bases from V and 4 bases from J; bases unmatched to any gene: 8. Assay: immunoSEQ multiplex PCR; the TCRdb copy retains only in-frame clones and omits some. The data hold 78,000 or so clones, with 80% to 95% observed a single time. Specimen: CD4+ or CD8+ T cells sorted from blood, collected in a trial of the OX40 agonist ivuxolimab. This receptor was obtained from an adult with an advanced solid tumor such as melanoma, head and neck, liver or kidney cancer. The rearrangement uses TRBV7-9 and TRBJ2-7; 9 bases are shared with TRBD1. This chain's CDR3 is CASKRTGGPYEQYF. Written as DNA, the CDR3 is TGTGCCAGCAAGCGAACAGGGGGCCCGTACGAGCAGTACTTC.